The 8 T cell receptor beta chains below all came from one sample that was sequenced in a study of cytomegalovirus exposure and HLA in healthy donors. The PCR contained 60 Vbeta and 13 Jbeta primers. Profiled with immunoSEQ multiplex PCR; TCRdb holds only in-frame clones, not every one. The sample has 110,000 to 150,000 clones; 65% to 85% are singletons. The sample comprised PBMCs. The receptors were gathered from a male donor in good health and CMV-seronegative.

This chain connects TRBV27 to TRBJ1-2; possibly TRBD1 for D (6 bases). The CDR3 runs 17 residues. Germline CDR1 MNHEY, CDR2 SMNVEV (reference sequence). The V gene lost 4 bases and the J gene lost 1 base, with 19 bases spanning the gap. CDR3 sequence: CASSYRRPAGVNYGYTF. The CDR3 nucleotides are TGTGCCAGCAGTTACCGTCGGCCGGCAGGGGTTAACTATGGCTACACCTTC.

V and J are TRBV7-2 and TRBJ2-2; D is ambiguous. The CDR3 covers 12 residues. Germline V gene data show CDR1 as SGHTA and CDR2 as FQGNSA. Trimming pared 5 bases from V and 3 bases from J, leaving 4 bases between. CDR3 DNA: TGTGCCAGCAGCCCTGACACCGGGGAGCTGTTTTTT. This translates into CASSPDTGELFF.

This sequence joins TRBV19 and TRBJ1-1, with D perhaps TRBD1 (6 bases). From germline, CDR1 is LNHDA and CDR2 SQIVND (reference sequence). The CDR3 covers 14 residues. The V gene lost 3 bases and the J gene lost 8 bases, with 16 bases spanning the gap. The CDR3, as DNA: TGTGCCAGTAGTATCGACAGGTTCTCAGGAGAAGCTTTCTTT. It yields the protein CASSIDRFSGEAFF.

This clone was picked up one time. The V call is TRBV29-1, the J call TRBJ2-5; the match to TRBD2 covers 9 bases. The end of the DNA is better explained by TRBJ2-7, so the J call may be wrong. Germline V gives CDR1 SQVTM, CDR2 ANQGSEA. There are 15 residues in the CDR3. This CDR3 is CSVGGGRALQNEQYF. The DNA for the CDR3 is TGCAGCGTTGGGGGCGGGAGGGCCCTCCAAAACGAGCAGTACTTC.

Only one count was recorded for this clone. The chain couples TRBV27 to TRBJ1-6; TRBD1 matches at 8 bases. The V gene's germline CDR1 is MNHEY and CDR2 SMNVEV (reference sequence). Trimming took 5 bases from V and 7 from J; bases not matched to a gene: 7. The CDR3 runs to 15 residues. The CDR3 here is CASSTTTGVNSPLHF. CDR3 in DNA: TGTGCCAGCAGTACAACGACAGGGGTCAATTCACCCCTCCACTTT.

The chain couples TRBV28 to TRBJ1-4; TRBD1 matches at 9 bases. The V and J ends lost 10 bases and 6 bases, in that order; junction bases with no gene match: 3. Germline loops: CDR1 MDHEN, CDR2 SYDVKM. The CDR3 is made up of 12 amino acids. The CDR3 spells CATGQGYEKLFF. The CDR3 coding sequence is TGTGCCACGGGACAGGGCTATGAAAAACTGTTTTTT.

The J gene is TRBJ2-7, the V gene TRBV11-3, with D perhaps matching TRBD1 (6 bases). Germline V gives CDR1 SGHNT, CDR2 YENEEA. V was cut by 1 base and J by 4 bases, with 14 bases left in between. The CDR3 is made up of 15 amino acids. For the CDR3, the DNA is TGTGCCAGCAGCTTAGGGGTGGGGGCTGTTTACGAGCAGTACTTC. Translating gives CASSLGVGAVYEQYF.

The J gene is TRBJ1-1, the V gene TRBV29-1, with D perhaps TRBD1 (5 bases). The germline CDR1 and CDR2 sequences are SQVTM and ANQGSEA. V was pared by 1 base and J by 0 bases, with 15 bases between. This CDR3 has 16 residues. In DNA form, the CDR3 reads TGCAGCGTTGAAGGATGGGGGGTACACATGAACACTGAAGCTTTCTTT. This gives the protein CSVEGWGVHMNTEAFF.